This T cell receptor beta chain was sequenced in a study of CD8 T cells in ankylosing spondylitis. The germline V gene encodes CDR1 GTSNPN and CDR2 SVGIG (reference sequence). Trimming left V 3 bases short and J 4 bases short, with 19 bases between. The CDR3 is 15 residues long. TCRdb re-called the 5' RACE reads through MiXCR, storing one row per CDR3 protein. Of 350,000 or so distinct CDR3 sequences listed, roughly 11% are singletons. Study-wide findings and caveats: Reportedly, matched ankylosing spondylitis synovial fluid was significantly enriched for disease-linked clones.

This clonotype was seen only a few times. What it binds is not known. This chain uses TRBV30 with TRBJ2-7; unclear D gene. Sequenced material: blood, either unsorted or a sorted T cell fraction (not recorded which). This sequence originates from a female donor with ankylosing spondylitis or in good health (not recorded which). CDR3 loop: CAWSTPNGLEYEQYF. The CDR3 DNA is TGTGCCTGGAGCACCCCGAATGGGCTTGAATACGAGCAGTACTTC.